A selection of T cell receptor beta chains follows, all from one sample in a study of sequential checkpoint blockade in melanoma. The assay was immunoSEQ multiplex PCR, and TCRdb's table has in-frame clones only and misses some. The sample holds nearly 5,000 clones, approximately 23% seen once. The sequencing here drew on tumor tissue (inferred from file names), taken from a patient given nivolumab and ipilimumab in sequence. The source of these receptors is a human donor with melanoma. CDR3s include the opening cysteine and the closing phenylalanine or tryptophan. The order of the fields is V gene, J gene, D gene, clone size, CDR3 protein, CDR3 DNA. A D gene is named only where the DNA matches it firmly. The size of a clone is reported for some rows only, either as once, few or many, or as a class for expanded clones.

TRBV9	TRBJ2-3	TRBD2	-	CASSGSGGASDTQYF	TGTGCCAGCAGCGGTAGCGGGGGGGCGTCAGATACGCAGTATTTT
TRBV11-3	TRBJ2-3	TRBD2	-	CASSSYPGGPDTQYF	TGTGCCAGCAGCTCCTACCCGGGGGGTCCAGATACGCAGTATTTT
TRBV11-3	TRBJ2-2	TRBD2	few	CASSSSGSWAGELFF	TGTGCCAGCAGCTCTAGCGGGAGCTGGGCCGGGGAGCTGTTTTTT
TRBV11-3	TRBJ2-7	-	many	CASREGGSSYEQYF	TGTGCCAGCAGAGAGGGGGGCAGCTCCTACGAGCAGTACTTC
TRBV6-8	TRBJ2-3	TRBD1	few	CASRPGTGRTDTQYF	TGTGCCAGCAGACCCGGGACAGGGAGGACAGATACGCAGTATTTT
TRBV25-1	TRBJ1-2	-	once	CASSDQTLSGYTF	TGTGCCAGCAGTGATCAGACCCTCTCGGGGTACACCTTC
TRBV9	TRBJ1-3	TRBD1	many	CASSPVTGRNTIYF	TGTGCCAGCAGCCCCGTGACAGGGAGAAACACCATATATTTT
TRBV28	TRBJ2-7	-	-	CATLQWGSSYEQYF	TGTGCCACCCTACAGTGGGGGAGCTCCTACGAGCAGTACTTC
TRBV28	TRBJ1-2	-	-	CASLRTGSRYGYTF	TGTGCCAGCCTGCGGACGGGCAGCCGCTATGGCTACACCTTC
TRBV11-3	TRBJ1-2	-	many	CASSLSGKRDGYTF	TGTGCCAGCAGCTTATCTGGAAAGAGAGATGGCTACACCTTC
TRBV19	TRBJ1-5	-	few	CASSTEGGNQPQHF	TGTGCCAGTAGTACCGAGGGGGGGAATCAGCCCCAGCATTTT
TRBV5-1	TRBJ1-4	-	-	CASSWRDPNEKLFF	TGCGCCAGCAGCTGGCGGGACCCTAATGAAAAACTGTTTTTT
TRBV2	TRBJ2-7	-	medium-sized	CASSVGASSYEQYF	TGTGCCAGCAGTGTAGGGGCATCATCCTACGAGCAGTACTTC
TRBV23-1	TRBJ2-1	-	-	CASRTGHNNEQFF	TGCGCCAGTCGGACGGGACACAACAATGAGCAGTTCTTC
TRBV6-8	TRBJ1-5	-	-	CASSYDEYSNQPQHF	TGTGCCAGCAGTTACGACGAATATAGCAATCAGCCCCAGCATTTT
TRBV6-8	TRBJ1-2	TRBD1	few	CASSDSRNRGFSGYTF	TGTGCCAGCAGTGACTCGAGGAACAGGGGATTTTCTGGCTACACCTTC
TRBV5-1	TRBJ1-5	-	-	CASKSSTDSNQPQHF	TGCGCCAGCAAGTCGTCAACGGACAGCAATCAGCCCCAGCATTTT
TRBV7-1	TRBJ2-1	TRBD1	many	CASSSQGAAYNEQFF	TGTGCCAGCAGCTCACAGGGGGCAGCTTACAATGAGCAGTTCTTC
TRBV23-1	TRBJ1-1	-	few	CASSSVDLTEAFF	TGCGCCAGCAGCTCCGTAGACCTCACTGAAGCTTTCTTT
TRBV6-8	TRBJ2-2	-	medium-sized	CASSYRVPTGELFF	TGTGCCAGCAGCTACAGGGTTCCCACCGGGGAGCTGTTTTTT
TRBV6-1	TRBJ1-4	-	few	CASSEALGAGVGEKLFF	TGTGCCAGCAGTGAAGCGCTAGGGGCAGGGGTTGGAGAAAAACTGTTTTTT
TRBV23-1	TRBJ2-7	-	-	CASSLGHYYEQYF	TGCGCCAGCAGCCTTGGACACTACTACGAGCAGTACTTC
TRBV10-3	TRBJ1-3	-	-	CAISEGYSSGNTIYF	TGTGCCATCAGTGAGGGGTATTCGTCTGGAAACACCATATATTTT
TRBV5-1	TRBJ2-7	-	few	CASSLFDSQRDEQYF	TGCGCCAGCAGCTTGTTCGACTCCCAGCGGGACGAGCAGTACTTC
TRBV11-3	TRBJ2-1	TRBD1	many	CASRAGTGAYNEQFF	TGTGCCAGCAGGGCCGGGACAGGGGCTTACAATGAGCAGTTCTTC
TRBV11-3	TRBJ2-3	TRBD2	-	CASSLGGSEPKYSTDTQYF	TGTGCCAGCAGCTTAGGCGGGAGTGAGCCGAAATATAGCACAGATACGCAGTATTTT
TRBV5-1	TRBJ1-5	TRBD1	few	CARMYAAGGYSNQPQHF	TGCGCCAGGATGTACGCGGCAGGGGGATATAGCAATCAGCCCCAGCATTTT
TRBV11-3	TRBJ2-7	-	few	CASSLREAGASYEQYF	TGTGCCAGCAGCTTAAGAGAGGCGGGGGCCTCCTACGAGCAGTACTTC
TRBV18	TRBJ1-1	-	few	CASSPLPGNTEAFF	TGTGCCAGCTCACCACTTCCCGGGAACACTGAAGCTTTCTTT
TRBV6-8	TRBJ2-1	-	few	CASSLTTGNEQFF	TGTGCCAGCAGCCTCACGACAGGCAATGAGCAGTTCTTC
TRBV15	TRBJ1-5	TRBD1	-	CATSSDRGQWQPQHF	TGTGCCACCAGCAGTGACAGGGGGCAGTGGCAGCCCCAGCATTTT
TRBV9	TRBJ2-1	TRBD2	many	CASSPLTSGGGNEQFF	TGTGCCAGCAGCCCCCTGACTAGCGGGGGGGGCAATGAGCAGTTCTTC
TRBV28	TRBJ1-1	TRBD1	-	CASSLTGVAGAFF	TGTGCCAGCAGTCTGACAGGGGTGGCCGGAGCTTTCTTT
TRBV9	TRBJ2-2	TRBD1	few	CASSVTGGLTGELFF	TGTGCCAGCAGCGTGACAGGGGGCTTAACCGGGGAGCTGTTTTTT